A single sample gave rise to the 10 T cell receptor beta chains below, sequenced in a study of long-term antiretroviral therapy in people with HIV. Assay version v3.0 of immunoSEQ was used, and it was run at survey level. TCRdb keeps only in-frame clones here, not all; method: immunoSEQ multiplex PCR. This table holds 20,000 to 25,000 clones, roughly 79% found once. The sequencing here drew on unsorted PBMCs, taken 0.5 years after starting antiretroviral therapy. The receptors stem from a young man with HIV.

There are a few counts of this clone. This chain connects TRBV11-2 to TRBJ1-2; a weak D match, TRBD1 (6 bases). The CDR3 extends over 13 amino acids. Deletions cut 0 bases from V and 7 bases from J, with 9 bases between. Germline CDR1 is SGHAT and CDR2 is FQNNGV. The CDR3 protein is CASSLDRGGGYTF. As DNA, the CDR3 is TGTGCCAGCAGCTTAGATCGAGGGGGTGGCTACACCTTC.

The gene calls are TRBV7-2 and TRBJ1-2; D unclear. Germline V gene data show CDR1 as SGHTA and CDR2 as FQGNSA. This CDR3 contains 14 residues. Trimming stripped 1 base from V and 4 bases from J, with 10 bases between. The CDR3, as DNA: TGTGCCAGCAGCTTAGACGGCTTCAGCTATGGCTACACCTTC. Protein sequence: CASSLDGFSYGYTF.

This sequence joins TRBV7-9 and TRBJ1-1; D call uncertain. CDR1 SEHNR and CDR2 FQNEAQ come from the germline V gene (reference sequence). Between the trimmed V and J ends, which lost 5 bases and 2 bases, there was a span of 21 bases. This CDR3 is built from 17 residues. CDR3 nucleotide sequence: TGTGCCAGCAGCCCAGCCATTAGGGCGAGAGATAACACTGAAGCTTTCTTT. Translating it yields CASSPAIRARDNTEAFF. The full variable domain, with the rest looked up from reference TRBV7-9 and TRBJ1-1, is DTGVSQNPRHKITKRGQNVTFRCDPISEHNRLYWYRQTLGQGPEFLTYFQNEAQLEKSRLLSDRFSAERPKGSFSTLEIQRTEQGDSAMYLCASSPAIRARDNTEAFFGQGTRLTVV.

The chain links TRBV7-3 to TRBJ2-1, with TRBD2 matching 8 bases. Germline V CDR1 and CDR2: SGHTA, FQGTGA. The length of the CDR3 is 16 residues. V gave up 4 bases and J gave up 3 bases; unmatched junction bases: 8. CDR3 DNA sequence: TGTGCCAGCAGCTCACGAGCCGGGACTAGCTACAATGAGCAGTTCTTC. Amino acid sequence: CASSSRAGTSYNEQFF.

V usage is TRBV5-1 and J usage is TRBJ2-1; tentatively, D is TRBD2 (6 bases). Deletions cut 4 bases from V and 4 bases from J, with 9 bases between. The CDR3 contains 13 residues. Germline CDR1 SGHRS, CDR2 YFSETQ. CDR3 sequence (DNA): TGCGCCAGCAGCCCCCTAGCGTACAATGAGCAGTTCTTC. It yields the protein CASSPLAYNEQFF. The variable domain in full, with the rest retrieved from reference TRBV5-1 and TRBJ2-1, is KAGVTQTPRYLIKTRGQQVTLSCSPISGHRSVSWYQQTPGQGLQFLFEYFSETQRNKGNFPGRFSGRQFSNSRSEMNVSTLELGDSALYLCASSPLAYNEQFFGPGTRLTVL.

The genes are TRBV5-1 and TRBJ2-7, with D tentatively TRBD1 (5 bases). Germline V gene sequence: CDR1 SGHRS, CDR2 YFSETQ. The CDR3 has 15 amino acids. V lost 0 bases, J lost 2 bases, and 12 bases lay in between. CDR3 coding DNA: TGCGCCAGCAGCTTGGTACCTGCAGGGCCCTACGAGCAGTACTTC. It specifies CASSLVPAGPYEQYF. Complete variable domain (other parts from reference TRBV5-1 and TRBJ2-7): KAGVTQTPRYLIKTRGQQVTLSCSPISGHRSVSWYQQTPGQGLQFLFEYFSETQRNKGNFPGRFSGRQFSNSRSEMNVSTLELGDSALYLCASSLVPAGPYEQYFGPGTRLTVT.

This sequence joins TRBV27 and TRBJ1-3; unclear D gene. V lost 7 bases, J lost 0 bases, and 10 bases lay in between. The CDR3 covers 14 residues. CDR1 is MNHEY, CDR2 SMNVEV, per germline (reference sequence). The CDR3 region has the DNA TGTGCCAGCAAAGCAGAAAACTCTGGAAACACCATATATTTT. This encodes CASKAENSGNTIYF.

The chain recombines TRBV7-8 with TRBJ1-5; D might be TRBD1 (6 bases). Germline CDR1 is SGHVS and CDR2 is FQNEAQ. The CDR3 sequence is 13 residues long. V was pared by 5 bases and J by 4 bases, with 9 bases between. This CDR3 reads CASSRRGNQPQHF. CDR3 nucleotides: TGTGCCAGCAGCCGCAGGGGAAATCAGCCCCAGCATTTT.

This clone has just one count. V and J are TRBV10-3 and TRBJ2-7; D unclear. This CDR3 spans 12 amino acids. V was trimmed by 0 bases and J by 7 bases, leaving 7 bases between them. Per the germline V gene, CDR1 is ENHRY and CDR2 is SYGVKD. CDR3 in DNA: TGTGCCATCAGTGAGTCGTCTAGGGAGCAGTACTTC. Encoded protein: CAISESSREQYF.

This clone was observed a single time. V and J are TRBV4-3 and TRBJ2-3, with D possibly matching TRBD2 (5 bases). Germline assignment: CDR1 LGHNA and CDR2 YSLEER. The CDR3 consists of 13 residues. Trimming shortened V by 4 bases and J by 7 bases, and 12 bases separated the two germline ends. CDR3 in amino acids: CASSPSIDNTQYF. In DNA, the CDR3 is TGCGCCAGCAGCCCTAGCATCGATAATACGCAGTATTTT.